This T cell receptor beta chain was profiled in a study of blood T cells in healthy people across ages (dated by TCRdb to between 2014 and 2017). Study-level background: In model experiments, template switching captured about one uniquely barcoded TCR beta cDNA molecule for every two T cells. The study measured age-related changes in TCR beta repertoire diversity using deep sequencing normalized with unique cDNA molecular identifiers. Donors were grouped into four age groups: young (average 16 years), middle-aged (39), aged (around 60) and long-lived (82). To avoid experimental bias, donors of different ages were distributed randomly across sequencing lanes. The study analyzed two additional independent replicas of 1 million unique cDNA reads from the same blood draw for two donors, one aged 18 to 29 and one aged 80 or older. On the study overall, not on this receptor specifically: Observed TCR beta diversity per million T cells fell roughly linearly with age, and a significant reduction was already apparent by age around 39. Estimates of total diversity based on one million sequenced T cells were considered lower bounds and underestimates. There was a strong correlation between observed TCR beta diversity and the percentage of naive T cells measured by flow cytometry. Because donor CMV infection status was unknown, age-related changes in expanded clonotypes were potentially confounded. Because profiling used bulk unsorted PBMCs, naive and antigen-experienced compartments could not be compared conclusively. Compared with the aged group, more naive CD4+ T cells, fewer expanded clones and increased TCR diversity were shown by the long-lived group, suggesting age selection.

Library preparation employed 5' RACE. Sequenced on an Illumina HiSeq 2500. A second PCR of roughly 7 to 11 cycles was performed with a sample-barcoded 5' primer and a J-beta primer mix. A unique molecular identifier was introduced onto each TCR beta cDNA molecule by a template-switch 5' adaptor carrying 12 random nucleotides. Each sample yielded at least 2.5 million CDR3-containing paired-end reads. First-strand cDNA was synthesized from all RNA with the Mint cDNA synthesis kit, primed by a TRBC-specific oligonucleotide. Following uracil-DNA glycosylase treatment, all cDNA underwent a first 18-cycle PCR with the universal primers M1SS and BC2_uni_R. In the paper's pipeline: For normalization, 1 million high-quality reads were randomly selected from each sample, with every read carrying a distinct molecular identifier. Instead of being binned into consensus sequences, reads with shared molecular identifiers were discarded. CDR3 identification, clonotype clustering and error correction used MiTCR with a Q25 quality threshold and the strictest error-elimination algorithm. A nonparametric unseen species model with Euler transformation was used to estimate a lower bound on total TCR beta diversity. TCRdb trimmed the raw reads at Q25, called clones with MiXCR and kept productive beta chains. Rows merge per CDR3 protein into single entries with the most common DNA and genes. These V and J calls originate from TCRdb's pipeline instead of the authors' own analysis. This sample gives about 1,500,000 distinct CDR3 sequences in total; approximately 42% of them show up just once. Jointly, the top ten make up less than 8% of the sample.

To note about this clonotype: No antigen is known for it. Per-base qualities were not stored, and no clone one base away is much larger.

The roughly 39 donors, aged roughly 6 to 95 years, were systemically healthy Caucasian individuals from Russia. Roughly 11 milliliters of peripheral blood were drawn from each donor into EDTA-treated Vacutainer tubes. Ficoll-Paque density-gradient centrifugation was used to isolate PBMCs, with at least 6.5 million per sample. Total RNA was extracted from PBMCs with Trizol reagent, with at least 5 micrograms obtained per sample. For every donor, an aliquot of PBMCs went through flow cytometry to measure the percentages of naive CD45RAhigh/CD27high T cells. This receptor was identified in a woman aged 18-29 years in good health. Specimen: blood.

The CDR3 region has the sequence CASRDTGTGDYEQYF. The base sequence is TGTGCCAGCAGGGACACCGGGACAGGGGACTACGAGCAGTACTTC. The V gene is TRBV9 and the J gene is TRBJ2-5; 10 central bases correspond to TRBD1. The DNA end is a closer match to TRBJ2-7, so the J assignment may be wrong. CDR1 and CDR2 were assigned from the germline V gene as SGDLS and YYNGEE. From the cysteine up to the phenylalanine, the CDR3 has a length of 15 residues. Just CDR3 DNA is preserved here, 45 bases in frame from base 1.